Reported below is one TCR beta chain. Its antigen is as yet unknown. The record originates from a study of vaccination and CD4 T cells after COVID-19. Overall study context: Those taking part got two shots of either the BNT162b2 or the mRNA-1273 vaccine. A few convalescent patients were sampled at day 14 and days 161 to 241 post-vaccination. Points from the study as a whole: Convalescent patients studied were relatively few, and early post-infection timepoints were absent.

TCRdb re-analysed the PCR reads in MiXCR, keeping a single row per CDR3 protein. Of some 28,000 distinct CDR3 sequences in the sample, roughly 50% are singletons; the top ten hold approximately 6%. The time point was: late sampling 161 to 241 days after vaccination in a few convalescent patients. The V end lost 4 bases, the J end lost 0 bases, and 21 bases lay between the germline ends. The CDR3 is 18 residues long. From germline, CDR1 is SGHNT and CDR2 YYREEE (reference sequence). The receptor's source is a human donor who had recovered from COVID-19. The starting material was CD4+ T cells from blood, obtained about 7 months after SARS-CoV-2 vaccination. The rearrangement joins TRBV5-4 to TRBJ2-3; D could derive from TRBD1 or TRBD2 (5 bases each). For the CDR3, the DNA is TGTGCCAGCAGCCCGCCGATGGGACCCCCCTTAAGCACAGATACGCAGTATTTT. It encodes CASSPPMGPPLSTDTQYF.